This T cell receptor (beta chain) was obtained from a study of T cell responses to AZD1222 COVID-19 vaccine (dated by TCRdb to about 2021). Concerning the study at large: AZD1222 recipients given second doses at about 4 weeks or at about 12 weeks were pooled, since spike-specific TCR depth and breadth were not found to differ between the two schedules. TCR sequencing covered roughly 230 trial participants: 207 given two doses of AZD1222 and 26 given two doses of MenACWY control vaccine. Trial participants were enrolled by age into 18-55, 56-69 and 70-plus year subgroups, with 148, 28 and 57 TCR-sequenced participants respectively. Overall study results and their limits: Spike-specific TCR breadth and depth rose significantly after two AZD1222 doses compared with day 0 and with MenACWY recipients. Because no day 14 peak-response samples were available, the repertoires could be characterized only after the peak T cell response. The whole spike protein was spanned by vaccine-associated CD4 TCRs, and dominant responses were seen in regions 160-218 and 743-854. Only five to seven AZD1222 recipients were SARS-CoV-2 seropositive at baseline, limiting conclusions about previously exposed vaccinees. Participants were mostly white British and included more females than males, and it was suggested by the authors that clonal diversity may have been underestimated. Epitopes outside the regions mutated in the B.1.351 and B.1.1.7 variants were reportedly recognized by nearly half of the unique spike-specific TCRs. The 56-69-year group was small, and its depth increase did not reach significance, likely because of low power.

The CDR3 regions of human TCRbeta chains were analyzed by immunosequencing. In the source study's methods: TCRs in the repertoires were matched against a reference library of SARS-CoV-2-specific TCRs that had been generated with the MIRA antigen-specificity platform. Breadth was defined as the fraction of unique TCRs that were SARS-CoV-2-associated, and depth was defined as the fraction of total T cells that were SARS-CoV-2-associated. Using the MIRA data, every spike-specific TCR was mapped to the spike region that the TCR reacted to and assigned to either a CD4 or a CD8 class. Log10-transformed breadth and depth values were compared by one-way ANOVA with Sidak's multiple comparisons tests. As stored in TCRdb, this immuneACCESS dataset retains in-frame rearrangements with V and J assigned. A fraction of the clones does not appear; measured against another copy, unresolved V genes explain less than half of the discrepancy, and the remainder lacks a known reason. That table furnishes V, J and clone size, whereas the DNA furnished D and trimming. Counted in this sample were around 87,000 clones; more than 75% of them appeared once. About a tenth of the sample lies in the top ten.

V and J are truncated by 5 bases and 5 bases respectively, leaving an intervening sequence of 18 bases. The CDR3 contains 15 residues, cysteine and phenylalanine counted. Just CDR3 DNA is preserved here, 45 bases in frame from base 1. CDR1 and CDR2 (LNHDA, SQIVND) derive from the germline V gene (reference sequence). In light of the paper, this sample's time point label describes: baseline before first vaccination. Vaccinee samples came from UK trials COV001 and COV002, including a single-blind randomized controlled phase 2/3 trial of AZD1222 (ChAdOx1 nCoV-19) in healthy adults. Trial participant PBMC samples were collected at day 0 and day 28 after the second dose for TCRbeta chain sequencing. This clone is a singleton in its sample. It lacks a known antigen. The record has no base qualities; no much larger clone is one base away.

The sequenced sample was peripheral blood, obtained on day 0 of AZD1222 vaccination. This sequence originates from an adult in good health. The chain employs TRBV19 and TRBJ2-5; D gene: possibly TRBD2, on 5 matching bases. The CDR3 reads as follows: CASSARDGEWETQYF. The DNA is TGTGCCAGTAGTGCACGAGACGGGGAATGGGAGACCCAGTACTTC.